Listed below are T cell receptor beta chains from one sample, sequenced in a study of T cells in Graves' hyperthyroidism and ophthalmopathy. TCRdb reprocessed the multiplex PCR reads via MiXCR and lists one record per CDR3 protein. Seen here are some 570,000 distinct CDR3 sequences, 15% to 20% observed once, and the top ten hold 15% to 20%. Sequences were obtained from blood. These receptors were obtained from a woman aged 18 to 35 with Graves' ophthalmopathy. Each CDR3 is given with its conserved first and last residue. A D gene is named only where the DNA matches it firmly. Size is stated for part of the rows, as once, few or many counts, or as a class when the clone is expanded.

J gene	CDR3 length	D gene	clone size	V gene	CDR3 DNA	CDR3 protein
TRBJ1-5	15	TRBD1	NA	TRBV27	TGTGCCAACAGTGAGACAGGGCTGGTCAATCAGCCCCAGCATTTT	CANSETGLVNQPQHF
TRBJ2-1	15	NA	many	TRBV20-1	TGCAGTGCTAGAGATCCCCTTTTCGGGCGAAATGAGCAGTTCTTC	CSARDPLFGRNEQFF
TRBJ2-1	15	TRBD2	many	TRBV3-1	TGTGCCAGCAGCCCGATTAGCGGGGGTAGGAATGAGCAGTTCTTC	CASSPISGGRNEQFF
TRBJ1-2	13	NA	NA	TRBV3-2	TGTGCCAGAAGGACAGAGAATTGTTATGGCTACACCTTC	CARRTENCYGYTF
TRBJ1-2	14	NA	many	TRBV28	TGTGCCAGCAGGCGACAACTAGCTAACTATGGCTACACCTTC	CASRRQLANYGYTF
TRBJ2-7	13	TRBD1	few	TRBV20-1	TGCAGTGCAAGACAGGGGAGCTCCTACGAGCAGTACTTC	CSARQGSSYEQYF
TRBJ2-7	14	TRBD2	many	TRBV20-1	TGCAGTGCTAGGGATAGCGGGGGGGCCTACGAGCAGTACTTC	CSARDSGGAYEQYF
TRBJ2-5	16	TRBD2	NA	TRBV4-2	TGTGCCAGCAGCCAAGCCCTAGCGGGGGGGCAGGAGACCCAGTACTTC	CASSQALAGGQETQYF
TRBJ2-5	14	TRBD2	NA	TRBV13	TGTGCCAGCAGTTTGCCTAGCGGGGCCGAGACCCAGTACTTC	CASSLPSGAETQYF
TRBJ2-1	15	TRBD2	many	TRBV28	TGTGCCAGCAGCCGACTAGCGGGAGGTGGGAATGAGCAGTTCTTC	CASSRLAGGGNEQFF
TRBJ2-1	15	TRBD2	many	TRBV6-1	TGTGCCAGCAGTTCGACTAGCGGGGGGATAAATGAGCAGTTCTTC	CASSSTSGGINEQFF
TRBJ2-1	18	TRBD2	NA	TRBV9	TGTGCCAGCAGCCCAGGGACCTCGGGACTAGCGGGTTACAATGAGCAGTTCTTC	CASSPGTSGLAGYNEQFF